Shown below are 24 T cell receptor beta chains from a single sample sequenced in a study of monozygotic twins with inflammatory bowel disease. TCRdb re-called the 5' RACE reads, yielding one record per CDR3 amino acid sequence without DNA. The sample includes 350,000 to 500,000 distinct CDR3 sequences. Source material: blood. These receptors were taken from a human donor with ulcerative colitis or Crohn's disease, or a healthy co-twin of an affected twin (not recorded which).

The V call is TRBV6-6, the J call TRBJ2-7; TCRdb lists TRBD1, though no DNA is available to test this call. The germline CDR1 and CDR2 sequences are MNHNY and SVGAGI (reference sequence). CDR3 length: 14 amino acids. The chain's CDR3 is CASTTGDSRYEQYF.

This CDR3 is CASSLTGTSGANVLTF. The chain couples TRBV7-2 to TRBJ2-6; TCRdb outputs TRBD1, but without DNA this stays unchecked. The CDR3 sequence is 16 residues long. Germline values: CDR1 SGHTA, CDR2 FQGNSA. The full variable domain, with the rest looked up from reference TRBV7-2 and TRBJ2-6, is GAGVSQSPSNKVTEKGKDVELRCDPISGHTALYWYRQSLGQGLEFLIYFQGNSAPDKSGLPSDRFSAERTGGSVSTLTIQRTQQEDSAVYLCASSLTGTSGANVLTFGAGSRLTVL.

CDR3: CASRLTGDTEAFF. The chain couples TRBV6-1 to TRBJ1-1; no DNA is available, so the TRBD1 call from TCRdb remains unchecked. This CDR3 spans 13 amino acids. Germline CDR1 is MNHNS and CDR2 is SASEGT.

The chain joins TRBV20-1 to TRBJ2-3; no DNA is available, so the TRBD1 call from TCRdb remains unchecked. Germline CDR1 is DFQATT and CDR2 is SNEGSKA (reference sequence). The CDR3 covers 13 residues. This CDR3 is CSAGPPGTDTQYF.

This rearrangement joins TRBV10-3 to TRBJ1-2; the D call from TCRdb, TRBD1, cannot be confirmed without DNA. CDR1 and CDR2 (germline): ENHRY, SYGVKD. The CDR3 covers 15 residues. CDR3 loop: CAISEDRDGTGGYTF.

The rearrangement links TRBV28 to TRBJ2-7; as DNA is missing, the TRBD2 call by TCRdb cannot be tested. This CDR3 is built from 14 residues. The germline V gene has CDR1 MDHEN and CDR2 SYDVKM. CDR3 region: CASRLAGETYEQYF. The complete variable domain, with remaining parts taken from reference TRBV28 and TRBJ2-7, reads DVKVTQSSRYLVKRTGEKVFLECVQDMDHENMFWYRQDPGLGLRLIYFSYDVKMKEKGDIPEGYSVSREKKERFSLILESASTNQTSMYLCASRLAGETYEQYFGPGTRLTVT.

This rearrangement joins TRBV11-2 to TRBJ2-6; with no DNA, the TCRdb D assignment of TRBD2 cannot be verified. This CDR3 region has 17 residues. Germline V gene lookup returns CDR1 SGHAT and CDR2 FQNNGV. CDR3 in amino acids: CASSNGLADSGANVLTF.

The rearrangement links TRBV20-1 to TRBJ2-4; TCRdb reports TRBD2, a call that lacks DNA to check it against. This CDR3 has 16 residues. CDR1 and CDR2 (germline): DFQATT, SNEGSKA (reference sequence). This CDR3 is CSAQTIGSTLSNIQYF.

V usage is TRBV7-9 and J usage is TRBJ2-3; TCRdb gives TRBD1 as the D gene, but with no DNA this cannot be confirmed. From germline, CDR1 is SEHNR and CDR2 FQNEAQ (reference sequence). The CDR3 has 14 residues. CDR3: CASSSNGGQDTQYF. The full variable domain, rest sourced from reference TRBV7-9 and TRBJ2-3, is DTGVSQNPRHKITKRGQNVTFRCDPISEHNRLYWYRQTLGQGPEFLTYFQNEAQLEKSRLLSDRFSAERPKGSFSTLEIQRTEQGDSAMYLCASSSNGGQDTQYFGPGTRLTVL.

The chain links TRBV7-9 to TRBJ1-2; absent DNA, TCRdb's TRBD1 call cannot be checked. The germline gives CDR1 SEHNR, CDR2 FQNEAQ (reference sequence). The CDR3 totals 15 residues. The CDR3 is CASSLAGTNAYGYTF.

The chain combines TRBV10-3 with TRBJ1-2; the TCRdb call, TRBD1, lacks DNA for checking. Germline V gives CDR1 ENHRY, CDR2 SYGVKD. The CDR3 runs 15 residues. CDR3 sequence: CAISETTGTANGYTF.

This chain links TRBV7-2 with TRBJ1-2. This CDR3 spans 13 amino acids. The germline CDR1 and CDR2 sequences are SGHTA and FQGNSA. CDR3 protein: CSSSAETVGGFTF.

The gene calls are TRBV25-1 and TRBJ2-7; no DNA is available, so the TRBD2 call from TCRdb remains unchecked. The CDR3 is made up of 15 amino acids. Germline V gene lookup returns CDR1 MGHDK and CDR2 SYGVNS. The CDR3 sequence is CASSPPGTRNYEQYF.

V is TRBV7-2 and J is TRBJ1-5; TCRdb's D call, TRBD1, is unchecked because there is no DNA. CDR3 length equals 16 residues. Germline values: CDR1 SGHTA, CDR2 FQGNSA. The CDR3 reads CASSLGVSGVRQPQHF.

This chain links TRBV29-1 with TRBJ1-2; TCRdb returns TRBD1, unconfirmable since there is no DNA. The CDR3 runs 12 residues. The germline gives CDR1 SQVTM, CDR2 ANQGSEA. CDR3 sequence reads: CSDHTDIYGYTF. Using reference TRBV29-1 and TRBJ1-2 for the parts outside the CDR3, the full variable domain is SAVISQKPSRDICQRGTSLTIQCQVDSQVTMMFWYRQQPGQSLTLIATANQGSEATYESGFVIDKFPISRPNLTFSTLTVSNMSPEDSSIYLCSDHTDIYGYTFGSGTRLTVV.

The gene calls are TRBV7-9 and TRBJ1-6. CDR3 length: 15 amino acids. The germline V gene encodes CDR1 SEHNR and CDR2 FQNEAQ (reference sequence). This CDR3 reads CASSLVAGTNSPLHF.

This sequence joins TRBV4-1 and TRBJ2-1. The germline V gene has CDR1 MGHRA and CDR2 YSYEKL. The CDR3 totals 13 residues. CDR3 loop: CASSQDRVNEQFF.

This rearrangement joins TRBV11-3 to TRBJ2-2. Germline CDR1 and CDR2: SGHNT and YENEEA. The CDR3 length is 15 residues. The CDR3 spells CASSPERRNTGELFF. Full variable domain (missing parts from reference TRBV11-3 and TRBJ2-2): EAGVVQSPRYKIIEKKQPVAFWCNPISGHNTLYWYLQNLGQGPELLIRYENEEAVDDSQLPKDRFSAERLKGVDSTLKIQPAELGDSAVYLCASSPERRNTGELFFGEGSRLTVL.

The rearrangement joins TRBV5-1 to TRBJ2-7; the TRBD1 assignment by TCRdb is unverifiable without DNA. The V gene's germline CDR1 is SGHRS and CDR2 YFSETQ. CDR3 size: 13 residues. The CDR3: CASRTGDTYEQYF.

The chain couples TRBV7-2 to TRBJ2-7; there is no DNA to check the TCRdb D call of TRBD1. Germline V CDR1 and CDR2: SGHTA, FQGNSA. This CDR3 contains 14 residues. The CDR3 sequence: CASSFLTGGNEQYF.

CDR3: CASSLRRYQETQYF. The genes are TRBV7-2 and TRBJ2-5. The CDR3 runs 14 residues. Germline assignment: CDR1 SGHTA and CDR2 FQGNSA.

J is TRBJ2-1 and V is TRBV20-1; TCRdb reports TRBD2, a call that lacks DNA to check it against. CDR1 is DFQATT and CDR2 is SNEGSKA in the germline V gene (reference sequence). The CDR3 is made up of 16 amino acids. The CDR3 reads CSARDRSGGTPNEQFF.

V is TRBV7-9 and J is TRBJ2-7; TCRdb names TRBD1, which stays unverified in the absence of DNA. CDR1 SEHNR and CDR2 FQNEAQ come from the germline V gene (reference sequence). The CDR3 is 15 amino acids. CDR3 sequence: CASSFSWTANYEQYF.

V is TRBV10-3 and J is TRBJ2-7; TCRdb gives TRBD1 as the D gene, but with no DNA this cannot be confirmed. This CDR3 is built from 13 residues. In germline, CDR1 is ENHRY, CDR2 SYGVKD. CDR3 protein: CAGGRDRDGEQYF.